This T cell receptor beta chain was captured in a study of Ad26.COV2.S vaccination and SARS-CoV-2 variants (dated by TCRdb to about 2021). For the wider study: Vaccine-arm donors were drawn from COV1001, a multicentre, randomized, double-blind, placebo-controlled phase I-IIa trial of Ad26.COV2.S in healthy adults. Ad26.COV2.S was given intramuscularly at 5x10^10 or 1x10^11 viral particles, as a single shot or as two shots 56 days apart. The specificity and breadth of SARS-CoV-2-reactive T cell receptors after Ad26.COV2.S vaccination were assessed by TCRbeta repertoire sequencing. The TCR-sequenced set comprised about 32 samples: some 20 Ad26.COV2.S vaccine recipients, 5 placebo recipients and 8 SARS-CoV-2 convalescent individuals. Participants in the trial were split at random into five groups of five each, receiving low-dose or high-dose Ad26.COV2.S once or twice, or else placebo on both occasions. Investigators did not know the trial group allocation while performing experiments and assessing outcomes. Study-wide conclusions, independent of this receptor: After vaccination, spike-specific CD8+ and CD4+ T cell responses were reported to show substantial breadth. The authors noted that the TCR breadth and depth analyses may have underestimated total T cell responses. The study was not powered to compare responses between vaccine doses or regimens. Vaccine and placebo recipients had similar non-spike TCR breadth, a finding consistent with the vaccine containing only spike. Compared with placebo recipients, Ad26.COV2.S recipients showed higher spike-specific TCR breadth (P = 0.0014).

A remark on this clone: The antigen this receptor binds is unknown. Per-base quality was not reported, and no clone a single base away is much larger than it.

This sample's treatment or condition label indicates: some 20 received Ad26.COV2.S at low or high dose, single or two shots; about 5 received placebo; per-sample allocation not given. Repertoires of vaccine and placebo recipients were sequenced from samples collected on day 63 after the first injection. Cohort 1b enrolled around 24 adults aged 18-55 years at a single site in Boston, USA, between 29 July and 7 August 2020. Ad26.COV2.S was a replication-incompetent adenovirus type 26 vector that expressed a prefusion-stabilized SARS-CoV-2 spike protein derived from the original Wuhan strain. TCRbeta CDR3 regions were sequenced with the immunoSEQ Assay. After extraction, genomic DNA underwent amplification by bias-controlled multiplex PCR, followed by high-throughput sequencing. The original methods were these. Collapsing and filtering of sequences were performed to quantify the absolute abundance of each unique TCRbeta CDR3 region. T cell fraction was estimated by normalizing TCRbeta template counts to usable DNA, with usable DNA measured through amplification of reference genes found in all nucleated cells. Repertoire TCRs were annotated as SARS-CoV-2-specific when V gene, CDR3 amino acid sequence and J gene were exactly matched to a known reactive TCR set. The reference SARS-CoV-2 TCR set was derived from MIRA and filtered for enrichment in COVID-19-positive ImmuneCODE repertoires, a step that removed public or cross-reactive TCRs. Based on the MIRA antigens, annotated TCRs were further analysed at the level of specific ORF or position within ORF. Depth was the summed frequency of annotated unique rearrangements, while breadth was defined as annotated unique rearrangements over total unique productive rearrangements. Group comparisons of TCR breadth used two-sided Wilcoxon rank-sum tests. The source is immuneACCESS, and TCRdb retained only in-frame sequences with V and J called. Part of the clones is not carried over; for the studies checked, unresolved V genes explain less than half of this, and the remainder is unexplained. V and J calls and clone size are those listed in that table; D and trimming were worked out from the DNA. This sample holds 400,000 or so clones; about 88% were observed only once. The top ten clonotypes cover approximately 3.7% of the sample.

For this chain, trimming is 2 bases at the V end and 10 bases at the J end, and the number of junction bases without a gene match is 5. From the cysteine through the phenylalanine, the CDR3 covers 15 amino acids. Only the CDR3 region is kept as DNA, spanning 45 bases read in frame from base 1. The CDR1 and CDR2 encoded by the germline V gene are SNHLY and FYNNEI. This receptor was taken from a person aged 18-65 years who received the Ad26.COV2.S COVID-19 vaccine or a placebo. Rearrangement joined TRBV2 to TRBJ1-4; 12 bases in between match TRBD1. Specimen: peripheral blood, collected in a trial of Ad26.COV2.S vaccine versus placebo. Here the CDR3 is given as CASSELGQGAGKLFF. The base sequence is TGTGCCAGCAGTGAATTGGGACAGGGGGCCGGAAAACTGTTTTTT.